The source of this T cell receptor beta chain is a study of T cell repertoires in aging, cancer and after chemotherapy. Looking at the study overall: The full dataset contained around 10 million TCR reads.

The template was genomic DNA from peripheral blood, not RNA. TRB rearrangements spanning V, D and J were amplified using mixed TRB-A/B primers. TCRdb re-analysed the multiplex PCR reads in MiXCR, keeping a single row per CDR3 protein. Counted here are several thousand distinct CDR3 sequences, about 31% occurring once; the ten biggest clones make up approximately 43%. This receptor was obtained from a human donor in good health. Sequencing input: blood.

The CDR3 spells CASSDGTHLSNQPQHF. In DNA form, the CDR3 reads TGTGCCAGCAGTGACGGGACACACCTTAGCAATCAGCCCCAGCATTTT. This rearrangement joins TRBV6-1 to TRBJ1-5; a possible D gene is TRBD1 (6 bases). The CDR3 covers 16 residues. Trimming cost V 3 bases and J 0 bases, with 12 bases left between them. CDR1 is MNHNS, CDR2 SASEGT, per germline.